A selection of T cell receptor beta chains follows, all from one sample in a study of cytomegalovirus exposure and HLA in healthy donors. Clones were sequenced by immunoSEQ multiplex PCR, and TCRdb holds only the in-frame ones, with some missing. Of around 150,000 clones listed, more than 75% are singletons. The sample consisted of PBMCs. The receptor set was obtained from a man aged 18 to 30 in good health and CMV-seronegative. Each CDR3 is given with its conserved first and last residue. Each record gives: V gene, J gene, CDR3 protein.

>TRBV5-1|TRBJ2-3
CASSLRTSGTDTQYF
>TRBV5-1|TRBJ2-5
CASSPGTSEQETQYF
>TRBV6-1|TRBJ2-5
CASTLTSGRETQYF
>TRBV15|TRBJ2-1
CATSRALARSSYNEQFF
>TRBV4-1|TRBJ1-2
CASSQGKDRALNYGYTF
>TRBV6-6|TRBJ1-5
CASTQGLVGNQPQHF
>TRBV15|TRBJ2-5
CATSRGRGTERSQYF
>TRBV29-1|TRBJ1-1
CSVCQGARTNTEAFF
>TRBV9|TRBJ2-1
CASSVENLAGVGNEQFF
>TRBV5-4|TRBJ2-5
CASSLLTGGTQETQYF
>TRBV6-5|TRBJ2-1
CASSFRIAGVEQFF
>TRBV4-3|TRBJ2-7
CASSQGGTKSYEQYF
>TRBV19|TRBJ1-2
CASTPQDRDGTYGYTF
>TRBV27|TRBJ2-6
CASSSHARSSGANVLTF
>TRBV7-7|TRBJ2-1
CASSLGSRDEQFF
>TRBV6-1|TRBJ1-6
CASSEYSARGDSPLHF
>TRBV10-3|TRBJ2-2
CATPGGAGGELFF
>TRBV7-8|TRBJ2-5
CASSFPPGDIGQETQYF
>TRBV10-1|TRBJ2-1
CASSLEVPSGEQFF
>TRBV28|TRBJ1-3
CASRDRVLGSRNTIYF
>TRBV5-1|TRBJ1-3
CASSSGQSLVGNTIYF
>TRBV5-1|TRBJ2-5
CASSLGTGGAETQYF
>TRBV7-6|TRBJ1-6
CASSPTAGFNSPLHF
>TRBV5-1|TRBJ2-3
CASSLAVTIWSTDTQYF
>TRBV28|TRBJ2-3
CASLAGVRDTQYF
>TRBV11-2|TRBJ1-5
CASSPGQGNQPQHF
>TRBV5-1|TRBJ2-5
CASSVGTAQETQYF
>TRBV6-1|TRBJ2-5
CASSEAPKTQYF
>TRBV5-1|TRBJ1-1
CASSPGTEERNTEAFF
>TRBV21-1|TRBJ2-5
CASRPGTSGQETQYF
>TRBV29-1|TRBJ2-5
CSVEGFNPGETQYF
>TRBV2|TRBJ1-1
CASSEVAEAFF
>TRBV7-9|TRBJ2-3
CASSLTFSGSDTDTQYF
>TRBV6-6|TRBJ1-1
CASQFLAGGNTEAFF
>TRBV29-1|TRBJ2-2
CSVGMVRTGELFF
>TRBV27|TRBJ2-7
CARRAVAIYEQYF